This T cell receptor beta chain was obtained from a study of T cells in localized non-small cell lung cancer. General observations from the study: Peak T cell clonality was found in uninvolved adjacent lung, exceeding tumor.

Deletions cut 6 bases from V and 4 bases from J, with 16 bases between. Looked up from germline, CDR1 is MDHEN and CDR2 is SYDVKM. This CDR3 has 15 residues. Sequencing used immunoSEQ multiplex PCR; TCRdb keeps in-frame clones, though not all of them. The table shows 65,000 to 95,000 clones, with about 78% occurring only once. Concerning this clone itself: Its antigen is currently unknown.

The chain recombines TRBV28 with TRBJ2-1; possibly TRBD1 or TRBD2 for D (6 bases each). The TCR sequence derives from a man aged 40 to 75 with stage II squamous cell lung carcinoma. The specimen comprised PBMCs, sampled before any cancer treatment. The DNA for the CDR3 is TGTGCCAGCAGCCCTCCGGGGGCGAGGTACAATGAGCAGTTCTTC. Amino acid sequence: CASSPPGARYNEQFF.